This passage covers 21 T cell receptor beta chains from one sample sequenced in a study of Ad26.COV2.S vaccination and SARS-CoV-2 variants (dated by TCRdb to 2020 to 2023). Interpreted using the paper, the treatment or condition label stands for: roughly 19 received Ad26.COV2.S at low or high dose, single or two shots; about 5 received placebo; per-sample allocation not given. Repertoires of vaccine and placebo recipients were sequenced from samples collected on day 63 after the first injection. Libraries came from the immunoSEQ multiplex PCR assay. TCRdb took this table from immuneACCESS and kept in-frame rearrangements with V and J called. Such tables lack part of the clones; where checked against another copy, unresolved V genes explain under half of the gap, and the rest is unexplained. Here the sample has roughly 300,000 clones; about 89% occur a single time. Around 5% of the sample is in the top ten clones.

Sequencing was performed on peripheral blood, taken in a trial of Ad26.COV2.S vaccine versus placebo. Source of these receptors: a person aged 18-65 years who received the Ad26.COV2.S COVID-19 vaccine or a placebo.

The genes are TRBV5-1 and TRBJ2-7; D remains ambiguous. CDR1 and CDR2 from the germline V gene are SGHRS and YFSETQ. The CDR3 runs to 14 residues. The V and J ends lost 0 bases and 0 bases respectively, with 7 bases between them. CDR3 sequence: CASSLDLISYEQYF. In DNA, the CDR3 is TGCGCCAGCAGCTTGGATTTGATCTCCTACGAGCAGTACTTC.

The chain carries TRBV12-3 or TRBV12-4 and TRBJ1-1; no definite D call. V lost 5 bases to trimming and J lost 10 bases, with 14 bases between them. The length of the CDR3 is 12 residues. CDR3 in amino acids: CASSASGVLAFF. For the CDR3, the DNA is TGTGCCAGCAGTGCCTCTGGGGTTTTAGCTTTCTTT.

The chain has TRBV30 and TRBJ2-7; tentative D call: TRBD1 (5 bases). This CDR3 is built from 13 residues. Trimming removed 4 bases at V and 5 bases at J, with 15 bases between. Germline V CDR1 and CDR2: GTSNPN, SVGIG (reference sequence). The CDR3 DNA reads TGTGCCTGGACGCGGCAGGGTCTCGACGAGCAGTACTTC. Protein sequence: CAWTRQGLDEQYF.

The chain uses TRBV9 and TRBJ1-1, with a possible D match to TRBD1 (5 bases). The V and J ends lost 4 bases and 1 base respectively, with 11 bases between them. The CDR3 is 14 amino acids. Germline V CDR1 and CDR2: SGDLS, YYNGEE. Here the CDR3 reads CASSQGTANTEAFF. The DNA of the CDR3 is TGTGCCAGCAGCCAAGGGACCGCGAACACTGAAGCTTTCTTT.

This chain joins TRBV5-1 and TRBJ2-7, with TRBD1 identical over 10 bases. Germline V CDR1 and CDR2: SGHRS, YFSETQ. This CDR3 has 13 residues. V lost 4 bases, J lost 6 bases, and 4 bases stayed unmatched. CDR3 region: CASSTRTGGEQYF. DNA of the CDR3: TGCGCCAGCAGCACCCGGACAGGGGGCGAGCAGTACTTC. Combining the CDR3 with reference TRBV5-1 and TRBJ2-7 gives the whole variable domain KAGVTQTPRYLIKTRGQQVTLSCSPISGHRSVSWYQQTPGQGLQFLFEYFSETQRNKGNFPGRFSGRQFSNSRSEMNVSTLELGDSALYLCASSTRTGGEQYFGPGTRLTVT.

This clone was seen more than once but under ten times. The V call is TRBV15, the J call TRBJ2-7; D is unclear. CDR1 is LNHNV and CDR2 is YYDKDF in the germline V gene (reference sequence). V dropped 2 bases and J dropped 0 bases, with 8 bases sitting between them. The CDR3 covers 14 residues. The CDR3 coding sequence is TGTGCCACCAGCAGAACGGTCAGCTCCTACGAGCAGTACTTC. Protein: CATSRTVSSYEQYF. Based on the CDR3 plus reference TRBV15 and TRBJ2-7, the full variable domain is DAMVIQNPRYQVTQFGKPVTLSCSQTLNHNVMYWYQQKSSQAPKLLFHYYDKDFNNEADTPDNFQSRRPNTSFCFLDIRSPGLGDTAMYLCATSRTVSSYEQYFGPGTRLTVT.

V usage is TRBV12-3 or TRBV12-4 and J usage is TRBJ1-2; tentative D call: TRBD1 (5 bases). The CDR3 spans 13 residues. V was clipped by 5 bases and J by 2 bases, with 9 bases between them. As DNA, the CDR3 is TGTGCCAGCAGTGACAGTTCCAACTATGGCTACACCTTC. Translated: CASSDSSNYGYTF.

The rearrangement links TRBV6-4 to TRBJ2-1, with 14 nucleotides matching TRBD2. The V gene's germline CDR1 is MRHNA and CDR2 SNTAGT. This CDR3 has 16 residues. Losses at the gene ends were 6 bases for V and 2 bases for J; bases not matched to a gene: 3. The CDR3 DNA reads TGTGCCAGCAGCCGACTAGCGGGAGGGCCCTACAATGAGCAGTTCTTC. It specifies CASSRLAGGPYNEQFF.

The chain is built from TRBV28 and TRBJ2-7, with D possibly matching TRBD1 (5 bases). Germline CDR1 MDHEN, CDR2 SYDVKM. This CDR3 contains 15 residues. The V end lost 4 bases, the J end lost 0 bases, and 13 bases lay between the germline ends. CDR3 DNA: TGTGCCAGCAGTTCCCGGTTGACAGTCTCCTACGAGCAGTACTTC. Residues: CASSSRLTVSYEQYF.

The chain recombines TRBV11-2 with TRBJ2-7; 12 nucleotides match TRBD2. The V gene end was trimmed by 5 bases and the J gene end by 3 bases; junction bases not matched to a gene: 5. The CDR3 has 15 residues. Per the germline V gene, CDR1 is SGHAT and CDR2 is FQNNGV. The CDR3, as DNA: TGTGCCAGCAGCCGGGGACTAGCGGGCTACTACGAGCAGTACTTC. Translating gives CASSRGLAGYYEQYF. The full variable domain, in which reference TRBV11-2 and TRBJ2-7 provide the parts outside the CDR3, is EAGVAQSPRYKIIEKRQSVAFWCNPISGHATLYWYQQILGQGPKLLIQFQNNGVVDDSQLPKDRFSAERLKGVDSTLKIQPAKLEDSAVYLCASSRGLAGYYEQYFGPGTRLTVT.

In nucleotides, the CDR3 is TGTGCCAGCAAAGATAGACCGACCGATGTGAACACCGGGGAGCTGTTTTTT. It specifies CASKDRPTDVNTGELFF. The rearrangement uses TRBV27 and TRBJ2-2; D remains unclear. Germline V gives CDR1 MNHEY, CDR2 SMNVEV (reference sequence). This CDR3 comprises 17 residues. The V and J ends lost 7 bases and 1 base respectively, with 19 bases between them.

The V call is TRBV7-2, the J call TRBJ2-4; TRBD2 aligns across 7 bases. Trimming cost V 2 bases and J 5 bases; bases outside gene matches: 3. CDR3 size: 14 residues. The germline V gene has CDR1 SGHTA and CDR2 FQGNSA. The CDR3 sequence is CASSLNAGENIQYF. The CDR3 nucleotides are TGTGCCAGCAGCTTAAATGCGGGGGAAAACATTCAGTACTTC.

The sample holds one count of this clone. The gene calls are TRBV9 and TRBJ2-1; 10 bases line up with TRBD2. CDR3 size: 16 residues. Germline CDR1 SGDLS, CDR2 YYNGEE. The V and J ends lost 4 bases and 4 bases, in that order; junction bases with no gene match: 8. The CDR3 DNA reads as TGTGCCAGCAGCCTCCGACTAGCGGGCCCGTACAATGAGCAGTTCTTC. Protein product: CASSLRLAGPYNEQFF.

The CDR3 region is CASSKDGKQGQWVQETQYF. CDR3 in DNA: TGTGCCAGCAGCAAAGACGGTAAGCAGGGGCAATGGGTCCAAGAGACCCAGTACTTC. The chain has TRBV21-1 and TRBJ2-5; the table names TRBD1, a call not compared with the DNA. TRBV21-1 has pseudogene status. The CDR3 sequence is 19 residues long.

In its sample, this clone was seen once. V gene TRBV9 combines with J gene TRBJ1-6; D perhaps matches TRBD1 (6 bases). The CDR3 runs 15 residues. CDR1 and CDR2 (germline): SGDLS, YYNGEE. V lost 0 bases, J lost 5 bases, and 9 bases lay in between. Here the CDR3 reads CASSVDRANNSPLHF. In DNA, the CDR3 is TGTGCCAGCAGCGTAGACAGGGCTAATAATTCACCCCTCCACTTT.

The chain carries TRBV27 and TRBJ2-7, with D possibly matching TRBD2 (5 bases). The ends were cut back, 6 bases at V and 5 bases at J, with 17 bases in the middle. The CDR3 consists of 14 residues. CDR1 is MNHEY, CDR2 SMNVEV, per germline (reference sequence). The CDR3: CASSLGSGIDEQYF. The CDR3 DNA is TGTGCCAGCAGCTTGGGGAGCGGCATCGACGAGCAGTACTTC.

J is TRBJ2-2 and V is TRBV24-1; 9 nucleotides line up with TRBD1. Germline-derived CDR1 and CDR2 are KGHDR and SFDVKD. V shed 4 bases, J shed 4 bases, and the junction held 6 bases outside the gene matches. The CDR3 length is 16 residues. As DNA, the CDR3 is TGTGCCACCAGTGACCACACAGGGGGCGGCACCGGGGAGCTGTTTTTT. It specifies CATSDHTGGGTGELFF.

This chain uses TRBV28 with TRBJ2-7; D perhaps matches TRBD1 (5 bases). Germline loops: CDR1 MDHEN, CDR2 SYDVKM. The CDR3 consists of 12 residues. V gave up 5 bases and J gave up 1 base, with 6 bases separating them. The DNA for the CDR3 is TGTGCCAGCAGTCGACAGTCCTACGAGCAGTACTTC. It yields the protein CASSRQSYEQYF.

This sequence joins TRBV7-9 and TRBJ2-1; D call uncertain. CDR1 and CDR2 (germline): SEHNR, FQNEAQ (reference sequence). The CDR3 is 11 amino acids. Trimming shortened V by 5 bases and J by 6 bases, and 5 bases separated the two germline ends. The chain's CDR3 is CASSTTNEQFF. Written as DNA, the CDR3 is TGTGCCAGCAGCACTACCAATGAGCAGTTCTTC.

The rearrangement joins TRBV10-3 to TRBJ1-1; 10 bases line up with TRBD1. Germline V CDR1 and CDR2: ENHRY, SYGVKD. This CDR3 is 18 amino acids long. V was clipped by 3 bases and J by 1 base; unmatched bases: 11. The CDR3 is CAISDLTGGRRRNTEAFF. The CDR3, as DNA: TGTGCCATCAGTGACTTGACAGGGGGCCGACGTCGGAACACTGAAGCTTTCTTT.

The V call is TRBV9, the J call TRBJ2-2; possibly TRBD2 for D (5 bases). CDR3 length equals 12 residues. Germline lookup yields CDR1 SGDLS and CDR2 YYNGEE. V dropped 4 bases and J dropped 6 bases, with 7 bases sitting between them. The CDR3, as DNA: TGTGCCAGCAGCCCGGACTCCGGGGAGCTGTTTTTT. It is translated as CASSPDSGELFF.